Each of the 30 T cell receptor beta chains below was sequenced from the same sample in a study of CD4 T cell repertoires in COVID-19 (dated by TCRdb to the early 2020s). In light of the paper, this sample's time point label describes: sample from a COVID-19-recovered individual after infection. To prepare the library, the immunoSEQ multiplex PCR assay was applied. TCRdb retrieved this table from immuneACCESS and kept in-frame rearrangements only. Not all clones are present; in checked studies, unresolved V genes account for under half, and no reason is known for the remainder. This sample comprises some 80,000 clones, around four fifths of them detected only once. The top ten clonotypes cover roughly 0.5% of the sample. Sequencing used CD4+ T cells from peripheral blood, obtained after recovery from COVID-19. The receptors come from a human donor who had COVID-19.

This chain connects TRBV4-1 to TRBJ1-1; 11 bases map to TRBD1. Germline lookup yields CDR1 MGHRA and CDR2 YSYEKL. Trimming at V came to 3 bases and at J to 2 bases, leaving 2 bases not matched to a gene. The length of the CDR3 is 15 residues. The CDR3 loop reads CASSQRTGGNTEAFF. CDR3 coding DNA: TGCGCCAGCAGCCAGAGGACAGGGGGCAACACTGAAGCTTTCTTT.

V and J are TRBV7-2 and TRBJ2-2; D possibly matches TRBD1 or TRBD2 (5 bases each). The CDR3 consists of 14 residues. V was clipped by 0 bases and J by 4 bases, with 6 bases between them. Germline lookup yields CDR1 SGHTA and CDR2 FQGNSA. The chain's CDR3 is CASSLAGTTGELFF. The CDR3 nucleotides are TGTGCCAGCAGCTTAGCCGGGACCACCGGGGAGCTGTTTTTT.

This chain connects TRBV19 to TRBJ1-5; 9 nucleotides agree with TRBD1. Germline CDR1 LNHDA, CDR2 SQIVND (reference sequence). The CDR3 consists of 15 residues. V was clipped by 4 bases and J by 2 bases; unmatched bases: 3. The CDR3 reads CASSRGQGGNQPQHF. In nucleotides, the CDR3 is TGTGCCAGTAGTAGGGGACAGGGCGGCAATCAGCCCCAGCATTTT.

The rearrangement links TRBV4-1 to TRBJ2-1, with D perhaps matching TRBD1 or TRBD2 (5 bases each). Trimming removed 0 bases at V and 12 bases at J, with 9 bases between. The germline CDR1 and CDR2 sequences are MGHRA and YSYEKL. This CDR3 comprises 12 residues. CDR3 coding DNA: TGCGCCAGCAGCCAAGACCCGAGGGGGCAGTTCTTC. Its protein product is CASSQDPRGQFF.

In regard to this clone: Different DNA sequences within this sample yield the same CDR3. The rearrangement uses TRBV28 and TRBJ1-2, with D possibly being TRBD1 (6 bases). This CDR3 spans 15 amino acids. Trimming took 1 base from V and 7 from J, leaving 16 bases between them. The germline CDR1 and CDR2 sequences are MDHEN and SYDVKM. This chain's CDR3 is CASSLSGGAGGGYTF. In nucleotides, the CDR3 is TGTGCCAGCAGTTTATCCGGGGGGGCGGGAGGTGGCTACACCTTC.

This clone was observed a single time. This rearrangement joins TRBV6-5 to TRBJ2-7, with D possibly matching TRBD1 (6 bases). Trimming took off 6 bases at V and 13 bases at J, with 22 bases between the two ends. The CDR3 extends over 13 amino acids. Germline V gene sequence: CDR1 MNHEY, CDR2 SVGAGI. The CDR3: CASRSGTLRVEYF. DNA of the CDR3: TGTGCCAGCAGATCCGGGACATTGAGGGTCGAATACTTC.

The chain carries TRBV15 and TRBJ2-7; 9 positions match TRBD1. The CDR3 runs to 15 residues. J gave up 5 bases and V 4 bases, and 9 bases lay outside the gene matches. Germline CDR1 LNHNV, CDR2 YYDKDF (reference sequence). The CDR3: CATSKPGQGLHEQYF. CDR3 nucleotides: TGTGCCACCAGCAAACCGGGACAGGGTCTACACGAGCAGTACTTC.

The chain employs TRBV7-2 and TRBJ2-3; 9 bases match TRBD2. V was pared by 1 base and J by 4 bases, with 12 bases of the junction left unmatched. This CDR3 contains 18 residues. Per germline, CDR1 SGHTA and CDR2 FQGNSA. This CDR3 is CASSLVLWGGRAADTQYF. DNA of the CDR3: TGTGCCAGCAGCTTAGTCCTTTGGGGCGGGAGGGCCGCAGATACGCAGTATTTT. The full variable domain, with the rest looked up from reference TRBV7-2 and TRBJ2-3, is GAGVSQSPSNKVTEKGKDVELRCDPISGHTALYWYRQSLGQGLEFLIYFQGNSAPDKSGLPSDRFSAERTGGSVSTLTIQRTQQEDSAVYLCASSLVLWGGRAADTQYFGPGTRLTVL.

The rearrangement links TRBV7-8 to TRBJ1-5; 7 bases line up with TRBD1. CDR1 SGHVS and CDR2 FQNEAQ come from the germline V gene. The CDR3 extends over 15 amino acids. With V trimmed by 5 bases and J by 6 bases, 10 bases remained unmatched. The CDR3 nucleotides read TGTGCCAGCAGCCAAATAACAGGGGTGGGTCAGCCCCAGCATTTT. Translated, it gives CASSQITGVGQPQHF.

The chain carries TRBV6-1 and TRBJ1-5; TRBD1 is a possible D gene (5 bases). Germline values: CDR1 MNHNS, CDR2 SASEGT. The CDR3 sequence is 14 residues long. V lost 5 bases and J 6 bases, leaving 14 bases between the germline ends. Written as DNA, the CDR3 is TGTGCCAGCAGTTCGCAGGGATACATTCAGCCCCAGCATTTT. Translated: CASSSQGYIQPQHF.

In nucleotides, the CDR3 is TGTGCCAGCAGCTTACGTCGACAACCCGACTACGAGCAGTACTTC. The encoded protein is CASSLRRQPDYEQYF. V is TRBV7-2 and J is TRBJ2-7; no reliable D call. CDR1 and CDR2 (germline): SGHTA, FQGNSA. The CDR3 has 15 amino acids. With 2 bases removed from V and 3 bases from J, the gap between germline ends came to 14 bases.

The rearrangement uses TRBV6-5 and TRBJ1-3; D possibly corresponds to TRBD1 (6 bases). Germline V gene sequence: CDR1 MNHEY, CDR2 SVGAGI. V gave up 2 bases and J gave up 4 bases, with 15 bases separating them. The CDR3 covers 16 residues. The CDR3 loop reads CASSYDTPGGGNTIYF. CDR3 in DNA: TGTGCCAGCAGTTACGATACCCCGGGGGGCGGAAACACCATATATTTT.

Written as DNA, the CDR3 is TGTGCCAGCAGCCCGGGTCCGGTGTTGGGCTACACCTTC. Its protein product is CASSPGPVLGYTF. The rearrangement links TRBV5-8 to TRBJ1-2; D is uncertain. CDR3 length: 13 amino acids. Germline CDR1 is SGHTS and CDR2 is YDEGEE. V lost 4 bases, J lost 8 bases, and 15 bases lay in between.

The CDR3, as DNA: TGTGCCAGCAGCAAGCAGGGTGGCACTGAAGCTTTCTTT. This encodes CASSKQGGTEAFF. V and J are TRBV7-9 and TRBJ1-1, with D possibly TRBD1 on 5 matching bases. This CDR3 is built from 13 residues. The V gene lost 5 bases and the J gene lost 4 bases, with 11 bases spanning the gap. The germline V gene encodes CDR1 SEHNR and CDR2 FQNEAQ (reference sequence).

This clone occurred once. V and J are TRBV7-9 and TRBJ1-6; the D gene is possibly TRBD1 (5 bases). This CDR3 contains 16 residues. Trimming shortened V by 5 bases and J by 6 bases, and 17 bases separated the two germline ends. CDR1 SEHNR and CDR2 FQNEAQ come from the germline V gene (reference sequence). CDR3 sequence: CASSRGGGTFNSPLHF. CDR3 bases: TGTGCCAGCAGCCGGGGAGGAGGGACGTTTAATTCACCCCTCCACTTT.

The chain combines TRBV3-1 (or the pseudogene TRBV3-2) with TRBJ2-4; unclear D gene. The CDR3 loop spans 14 amino acids. Germline CDR1 reads LGHDT; CDR2 reads YNNKEL (reference sequence). Trimming took 1 base from V and 2 from J, leaving 6 bases between them. CDR3 region: CASSQGETKNIQYF. Here the CDR3 DNA reads TGTGCCAGCAGCCAAGGAGAGACCAAAAACATTCAGTACTTC.

The chain recombines TRBV28 with TRBJ2-7; 7 bases are a match to TRBD1. V trimming: 5 bases; J trimming: 4 bases; junction bases outside the gene matches: 8. The CDR3 has 14 residues. Germline CDR1 is MDHEN and CDR2 is SYDVKM. DNA for the CDR3: TGTGCCAGCAGTGCGATGGGGGACAGTTACGAGCAGTACTTC. It specifies CASSAMGDSYEQYF.

The genes are TRBV6-5 and TRBJ2-7; D is unclear. V lost 2 bases and J lost 3, with 8 bases in between. The CDR3 sequence is 13 residues long. CDR1 MNHEY and CDR2 SVGAGI come from the germline V gene. CDR3 loop: CASSYNRHYEQYF. DNA of the CDR3: TGTGCCAGCAGTTACAATCGGCACTACGAGCAGTACTTC.

CDR3 in DNA: TGTGCCAGCAGCTCGACTAGCGGGAGGTATTCCTACGAGCAGTACTTC. Its translation: CASSSTSGRYSYEQYF. V gene TRBV7-6 combines with J gene TRBJ2-7; 13 bases fit TRBD2. The CDR3 contains 16 residues. Losses at the gene ends were 4 bases for V and 1 base for J; bases not matched to a gene: 4. Germline CDR1 is SGHVS and CDR2 is FNYEAQ.

The V call is TRBV29-1, the J call TRBJ1-1; D is uncertain. V was shortened by 6 bases and J by 11 bases, with 19 bases between the two germline ends. The CDR3 is made up of 12 amino acids. Per the germline V gene, CDR1 is SQVTM and CDR2 is ANQGSEA. The CDR3 loop reads CSVSRSGGGAFF. The CDR3 coding sequence is TGCAGCGTCTCCAGATCTGGAGGAGGGGCTTTCTTT. The full variable domain, completed using reference TRBV29-1 and TRBJ1-1, is SAVISQKPSRDICQRGTSLTIQCQVDSQVTMMFWYRQQPGQSLTLIATANQGSEATYESGFVIDKFPISRPNLTFSTLTVSNMSPEDSSIYLCSVSRSGGGAFFGQGTRLTVV.

This chain uses TRBV7-8 with TRBJ1-2; D uncertain. Trimming shortened V by 3 bases and J by 2 bases, and 10 bases separated the two germline ends. The CDR3 has 14 amino acids. The germline V gene encodes CDR1 SGHVS and CDR2 FQNEAQ. The CDR3 protein is CASSLVTTNYGYTF. The CDR3 DNA reads as TGTGCCAGCAGCTTGGTAACAACGAACTATGGCTACACCTTC.

The chain uses TRBV6-2 or TRBV6-3 and TRBJ1-5, with D uncertain. Trimming left V 4 bases short and J 7 bases short, with 8 bases between. This CDR3 is 12 amino acids long. Germline CDR1 and CDR2: MNHEY and SVGEGT. As DNA, the CDR3 is TGTGCCAGCAGTTTGCTTCGGCAGCCCCAGCATTTT. As protein: CASSLLRQPQHF.

The chain joins TRBV19 to TRBJ2-1; a weak D match, TRBD2 (7 bases). The CDR3 sequence is 15 residues long. V was shortened by 3 bases and J by 5 bases, with 14 bases between the two germline ends. The germline V gene has CDR1 LNHDA and CDR2 SQIVND (reference sequence). The CDR3 coding sequence is TGTGCCAGTAGTATTATTGGGGGGGCGCACAATGAGCAGTTCTTC. Protein sequence: CASSIIGGAHNEQFF.

The V call is TRBV19, the J call TRBJ2-1; 9 positions match TRBD2. Germline assignment: CDR1 LNHDA and CDR2 SQIVND (reference sequence). V dropped 5 bases and J dropped 4; count of bases not matched to a gene: 9. This CDR3 is built from 16 residues. The CDR3 DNA follows: TGTGCCAGTAGTCCAAGAGCGGGAGGAGGTTACAATGAGCAGTTCTTC. Its protein is CASSPRAGGGYNEQFF.

The chain joins TRBV10-3 to TRBJ2-7; 10 bases agree with TRBD1. This CDR3 has 14 residues. V trimming: 6 bases; J trimming: 3 bases; junction bases outside the gene matches: 5. The germline gives CDR1 ENHRY, CDR2 SYGVKD. The CDR3 DNA is TGTGCCATCAGCGACGGACAGGGGGACTACGAGCAGTACTTC. It yields the protein CAISDGQGDYEQYF.

The chain uses TRBV5-4 and TRBJ1-1; D is ambiguous. Trimming pared 2 bases from V and 0 bases from J, leaving 8 bases between. The CDR3 consists of 14 residues. Germline V gene data show CDR1 as SGHNT and CDR2 as YYREEE (reference sequence). CDR3 DNA: TGTGCCAGCAGCTTCTACCAGGTGAACACTGAAGCTTTCTTT. Amino acids: CASSFYQVNTEAFF.

This chain links TRBV18 with TRBJ2-2; 12 bases agree with TRBD2. Germline V gene lookup returns CDR1 KGHSH and CDR2 LQKENI. This CDR3 has 18 amino acids. Unmatched junction bases numbered 9, after V lost 3 bases and J lost 4 bases. CDR3: CASSPATSGSFLTGELFF. The CDR3 DNA reads TGTGCCAGCTCACCGGCGACTAGCGGGAGTTTTCTCACCGGGGAGCTGTTTTTT.

The chain has TRBV19 and TRBJ1-2; no reliable D call. The CDR3 length is 16 residues. CDR1 and CDR2 (germline): LNHDA, SQIVND (reference sequence). Trimming stripped 3 bases from V and 3 bases from J, with 17 bases between. As DNA, the CDR3 is TGTGCCAGTAGTATTACCGGGTCCGGCGGGGACTATGGCTACACCTTC. Its translation is CASSITGSGGDYGYTF.

The chain couples TRBV3-1 (or the pseudogene TRBV3-2) to TRBJ1-6; D is ambiguous. The germline V and J ends were trimmed by 5 bases and 7 bases, with 9 bases remaining between them. Germline loops: CDR1 LGHDT, CDR2 YNNKEL (reference sequence). The CDR3 contains 13 residues. CDR3 residues: CASSSQTNSPLHF. The CDR3 nucleotides are TGTGCCAGCAGCTCCCAAACGAATTCACCCCTCCACTTT.

This clone is a singleton in its sample. CDR3 sequence reads: CSASRTGISGNTIYF. For the CDR3, the DNA is TGCAGTGCTAGTCGCACAGGAATCTCTGGAAACACCATATATTTT. The chain recombines TRBV20-1 with TRBJ1-3; TRBD1 might be the D (5 bases). The V and J ends lost 3 bases and 0 bases respectively, with 12 bases between them. This CDR3 has 15 amino acids. The germline gives CDR1 DFQATT, CDR2 SNEGSKA (reference sequence).